This TCR beta chain originates from a study of tumour-infiltrating T cells in Burkitt lymphoma. Whole-study context: Survival, overall and progression-free, tracked with productive clonality.

Libraries were prepared by immunoSEQ multiplex PCR; TCRdb keeps only in-frame clonotypes and omits some of them. This sample has some 4,000 clones; 14% to 15% occur once, and the top ten carry roughly a fifth. A word on this clone: Compared with germline, one end of the junction differs, possibly owing to a read error.

CDR3 length equals 13 residues. CDR1 is SSHAT, CDR2 FNYEAQ, per germline (reference sequence). The sequence was collected from a human donor with Burkitt lymphoma. The sequencing sample was made of tumor tissue. The genes are TRBV7-7 and TRBJ2-1, with 9 bases fitting TRBD1. The CDR3 loop reads CASSSLQGAKQFF. The CDR3 coding sequence is TGTGCTAGCAGCTCCTTACAGGGGGCAAAGCAGTTCTTC.